These T cell receptor beta chains were read from a single sample in a study of cytomegalovirus exposure and HLA in healthy donors. Measured with immunoSEQ multiplex PCR; TCRdb has only the in-frame clones, and not every one. The sample yields over 200,000 clones, around 76% seen once. Sequences were obtained from PBMCs. The receptors were gathered from a man aged 40-50 years in good health and CMV-seropositive. The CDR3 runs from the conserved cysteine through the conserved F or W. Each record gives: D gene, J gene, clone size, V gene, CDR3 DNA, CDR3 protein. D genes are given only for firm matches. Clone size is shown for a subset of rows, as once, few, many or a class of expanded clone.

TRBD2	TRBJ2-5	NA	TRBV30	TGTGCCTGGACCACAGCGGGAGGTACGCAGACCCAGTACTTC	CAWTTAGGTQTQYF
NA	TRBJ1-1	NA	TRBV11-2	TGTGCCAGCAGCTTAGACGGCAGGGCTACTGAAGCTTTCTTT	CASSLDGRATEAFF
NA	TRBJ1-3	NA	TRBV6-5	TGTGCCAGCAGTCCTAGCAGCTCTGGAAACACCATATATTTT	CASSPSSSGNTIYF
NA	TRBJ1-1	NA	TRBV25-1	TGTGCCAGCAAGCAGGGAGGGACTGAAGCTTTCTTT	CASKQGGTEAFF
TRBD1	TRBJ2-5	NA	TRBV29-1	TGCAGCGCCCCGACAGGGAAGTGGGAGACCCAGTACTTC	CSAPTGKWETQYF
NA	TRBJ1-5	few	TRBV2	TGTGCCAGCAGTGGGGACTTTAGCAATCAGCCCCAGCATTTT	CASSGDFSNQPQHF
NA	TRBJ2-5	NA	TRBV21-1	TGTGCCAGACTAGCGGGCCTACAAGAGACCCAGTACTTC	CARLAGLQETQYF
NA	TRBJ2-6	NA	TRBV5-1	TGCGCCAGCAGCTTCACAGTGGCTGGGGCCAACGTCCTGACTTTC	CASSFTVAGANVLTF
TRBD1	TRBJ2-3	NA	TRBV28	TGTGCCAGCAGGGGACAGGGATTAGATACGCAGTATTTT	CASRGQGLDTQYF
NA	TRBJ2-2	NA	TRBV10-2	TGCGCCAGCACCTTGACTAGCACCGGGGAGCTGTTTTTT	CASTLTSTGELFF
TRBD1	TRBJ2-7	NA	TRBV7-6	TGTGCCAGCAGCCCGGGACAGGGGAAATCCTACGAGCAGTACTTC	CASSPGQGKSYEQYF
NA	TRBJ1-2	NA	TRBV4-1	TGCGCCAGCAGCCAAGAACCAGGGGCTAACTATGGCTACACCTTC	CASSQEPGANYGYTF
TRBD2	TRBJ2-5	NA	TRBV29-1	TGCAGTTATTGGGGGCTAGCGGGCCCCCAAGAGACCCAGTACTTC	CSYWGLAGPQETQYF
TRBD1	TRBJ1-1	NA	TRBV5-1	TGCGCCAGCAGCTTGTTTTATTTCCCGACAGGGGAGAGGACGAACACTGAAGCTTTCTTT	CASSLFYFPTGERTNTEAFF
NA	TRBJ1-5	NA	TRBV11-2	TGTGCCAGCAGCTTAGGTTTCAGGGGAGGGAATCAGCCCCAGCATTTT	CASSLGFRGGNQPQHF
TRBD2	TRBJ2-7	NA	TRBV7-6	TGTGCCAGCAGCCCGGTAGCGGGAACTTCCTACGAGCAGTACTTC	CASSPVAGTSYEQYF
NA	TRBJ1-1	NA	TRBV4-2	TGTGCCAGCAGCCAGGGGTGGGGGCTGAACACTGAAGCTTTCTTT	CASSQGWGLNTEAFF
NA	TRBJ1-3	NA	TRBV4-2	TGTGCCAGCAGCCAAGCCCCACAGGGTAGCTCTGGAAACACCATATATTTT	CASSQAPQGSSGNTIYF
TRBD2	TRBJ2-3	NA	TRBV28	TGTGCCAGCAGTTCGGGACTAGCGGTCTCTTCCGCGGATACGCAGTATTTT	CASSSGLAVSSADTQYF
TRBD2	TRBJ2-3	NA	TRBV27	TGTGCCAGCACCCCTCGACTAGCGGGAAGCACAGATACGCAGTATTTT	CASTPRLAGSTDTQYF
TRBD1	TRBJ2-7	NA	TRBV25-1	TGTGCCAGCTCGAGGACAGGGGGAAAACCCTCCTACGAGCAGTACTTC	CASSRTGGKPSYEQYF
NA	TRBJ2-5	NA	TRBV27	TGTGCCAGCAGTTTATATGGGAGAGAAGAGACCCAGTACTTC	CASSLYGREETQYF
NA	TRBJ2-1	NA	TRBV5-1	TGCGCCAGCAGCTTGCTAGGGGGTGAGCAGTTCTTC	CASSLLGGEQFF
TRBD2	TRBJ2-5	NA	TRBV11-2	TGTGCCAGCAGCTTACTAGCGGGAGGGCGAGAGACCCAGTACTTC	CASSLLAGGRETQYF
TRBD1	TRBJ1-2	NA	TRBV19	TGTGCCAGTAGTAGTCCGGGACAGGGAAGCTATGGCTACACCTTC	CASSSPGQGSYGYTF
NA	TRBJ2-1	NA	TRBV27	TGTGCCAGCAGTTTAGGGGGGGGCGAGGTCTTC	CASSLGGGEVF
NA	TRBJ2-3	NA	TRBV27	TGTGCCAGCAGTATCATAGCAGGCACAGATACGCAGTATTTT	CASSIIAGTDTQYF
TRBD1	TRBJ1-1	NA	TRBV6-1	TGTGCCAGCAGTAATCCCGGACAGGGGGTCACTGAAGCTTTCTTT	CASSNPGQGVTEAFF
NA	TRBJ2-3	NA	TRBV18	TGTGCCAGCTCACCCCGCGAGGATACGCAGTATTTT	CASSPREDTQYF
TRBD2	TRBJ2-1	NA	TRBV6-5	TGTGCCGCCTCGGTAGCGGGCGACGTGTACAATGAGCAGTTCTTC	CAASVAGDVYNEQFF
NA	TRBJ1-3	few	TRBV11-3	TGTGCCAGCAGCGATTCAGGGGTAAACACCATATATTTT	CASSDSGVNTIYF
NA	TRBJ1-5	NA	TRBV12-5	TGTGCTAGTGGTTTGCTTTATCAGCCCCAGCATTTT	CASGLLYQPQHF
NA	TRBJ1-1	NA	TRBV10-2	TGCGCCAGCAGTGAGTCTGAAAGGAGAACTGAAGCTTTCTTT	CASSESERRTEAFF
NA	TRBJ2-2	NA	TRBV10-2	TGCGCCAGCACAAGCGGAGCAAACACCGGGGAGCTGTTTTTT	CASTSGANTGELFF
TRBD1	TRBJ2-3	NA	TRBV10-1	TGCGCCAGCAGTGGAGCGACAGGGGAAGGCACAGATACGCAGTATTTT	CASSGATGEGTDTQYF
NA	TRBJ2-7	NA	TRBV15	TGCGCCACCAGCAGAGATTTGGAGGAATACGAGCAGTACTTC	CATSRDLEEYEQYF
NA	TRBJ1-1	NA	TRBV4-1	TGCGCCAGCGGGGGGAGCATGAACACTGAAGCTTTCTTT	CASGGSMNTEAFF
NA	TRBJ1-2	NA	TRBV14	TGTGCCAGCAGCCAAGGAAGACAGGAGTATGGCTACACCTTC	CASSQGRQEYGYTF
TRBD2	TRBJ2-2	NA	TRBV7-3	TGTGCCAGCAGGCCTACTAGCGGCTTCACCGGGGAGCTGTTTTTT	CASRPTSGFTGELFF
NA	TRBJ1-5	NA	TRBV7-9	TGTGCCAGCAGTCACGGTAATAGCAATCAGCCCCAGCATTTT	CASSHGNSNQPQHF
TRBD2	TRBJ2-4	NA	TRBV4-1	TGCGCCAGCAGCCAAGGGGATCGGACTAGCGGGAGGAACATTCAGTACTTC	CASSQGDRTSGRNIQYF
TRBD1	TRBJ1-1	NA	TRBV5-1	TGCGCCAGCAGCTCGGGACAGGGTAGGGATACTGAAGCTTTCTTT	CASSSGQGRDTEAFF
TRBD2	TRBJ2-7	once	TRBV14	TGTGCCAGCAGCCTTCATAGCGGGATCCGCTACGAGCAGTACTTC	CASSLHSGIRYEQYF
NA	TRBJ1-1	NA	TRBV27	TGTGCCAGCAGTTTCGACAGACTGAACACTGAAGCTTTCTTT	CASSFDRLNTEAFF
NA	TRBJ2-1	once	TRBV6-1	TGTGCCAGCAGTCTATCAGGCCCGGTTGTCAATGAGCAGTTCTTC	CASSLSGPVVNEQFF
TRBD2	TRBJ2-3	NA	TRBV4-1	TGCGCCAGCAGCCGTCTGGGACTAGCGGCGACGACAGATACGCAGTATTTT	CASSRLGLAATTDTQYF
NA	TRBJ1-1	NA	TRBV19	TGTGCCAGTAGTATCGGGAGGAACACTGAAGCTTTCTTT	CASSIGRNTEAFF
NA	TRBJ1-1	once	TRBV2	TGTGCCAGCAAGGATTCCGGGGGGAACACTGAAGCTTTCTTT	CASKDSGGNTEAFF
TRBD1	TRBJ1-5	once	TRBV10-2	TGCGCCAGCAGAAAGGACAGGGCCAGCAATCAGCCCCAGCATTTT	CASRKDRASNQPQHF
NA	TRBJ2-5	NA	TRBV7-9	TGTTCCAGCAGCTTAGAAGGGGGGGCAGAGACCCAGTACTTC	CSSSLEGGAETQYF
TRBD2	TRBJ2-1	NA	TRBV6-1	TGTGCCAGCAGTGGGGGGGGTAGCGGGGGTCGAGGTGAGCAGTTCTTC	CASSGGGSGGRGEQFF
NA	TRBJ1-2	NA	TRBV19	TGTGCCAGTAGGGGGGGGCTTCGAGTGTCCAGGACCTATGGCTACACCTTC	CASRGGLRVSRTYGYTF
TRBD2	TRBJ2-7	NA	TRBV5-4	TGTGCCAGCAGCTTCCCCGGGACTAGCGGCTACGAGCAGTACTTC	CASSFPGTSGYEQYF
TRBD2	TRBJ2-2	NA	TRBV2	TGTGCCAGCAGTCTACTAGCGGGTCCGAACACCGGGGAGCTGTTTTTT	CASSLLAGPNTGELFF
NA	TRBJ2-2	NA	TRBV4-1	TGCGCCAGCAGCCAAGAAGGAGGCAGGATAGACACCGGGGAGCTGTTTTTT	CASSQEGGRIDTGELFF